The 12 T cell receptor beta chains below come from one sample, sequenced in a study of cytomegalovirus exposure and HLA in healthy donors. It was with 60 Vbeta and 13 Jbeta primers that the PCR ran. Measured with immunoSEQ multiplex PCR; TCRdb has only the in-frame clones, and not every one. This table has around 140,000 clones, approximately 80% appearing once. The sample was PBMCs. The receptors stem from a male donor in good health and CMV-seronegative.

This clone was counted a few times. V and J are TRBV13 and TRBJ2-5; 12 nucleotides line up with TRBD2. The CDR3 loop spans 17 amino acids. Germline V gives CDR1 PRHDT, CDR2 FYEKMQ (reference sequence). The V and J ends lost 4 bases and 4 bases, in that order; junction bases with no gene match: 10. CDR3 sequence: CASSSEASGGAGETQYF. For the CDR3, the DNA is TGTGCCAGCAGCTCGGAAGCTAGCGGGGGGGCGGGAGAGACCCAGTACTTC.

Only a few counts were recorded for this clone. This sequence joins TRBV11-2 and TRBJ1-2, with 7 bases that match TRBD1. J lost 6 bases, V lost 3 bases, and 7 bases had no gene match. Germline V gene lookup returns CDR1 SGHAT and CDR2 FQNNGV. The CDR3 has 14 amino acids. CDR3 residues: CASSLSGGENGYTF. The CDR3 region has the DNA TGTGCCAGCAGCTTGTCAGGGGGTGAGAATGGCTACACCTTC.

This chain connects TRBV7-6 to TRBJ2-7; 8 bases match TRBD2. Germline lookup yields CDR1 SGHVS and CDR2 FNYEAQ. This CDR3 spans 16 amino acids. V gave up 4 bases and J gave up 3 bases; unmatched junction bases: 11. Here the CDR3 reads CASSSIGGAGYYEQYF. In DNA form, the CDR3 reads TGTGCCAGCAGCTCTATCGGGGGGGCAGGCTACTACGAGCAGTACTTC.

Only a few counts were recorded for this clone. The rearrangement uses TRBV11-2 and TRBJ2-7; TRBD2 agrees at 11 bases. The germline V gene has CDR1 SGHAT and CDR2 FQNNGV. V dropped 5 bases and J dropped 6; count of bases not matched to a gene: 9. This CDR3 is 15 amino acids long. The CDR3 DNA follows: TGTGCCAGCAGCCTTGCGACTAGCGGGAAGACCGAGCAGTACTTC. Translated, it gives CASSLATSGKTEQYF.

The V gene is TRBV27, the J gene TRBJ2-4; 7 positions agree with TRBD2. The junction had 15 bases not matched to a gene; V was cut back by 0 bases and J by 1 base. Germline loops: CDR1 MNHEY, CDR2 SMNVEV (reference sequence). This CDR3 contains 20 residues. The CDR3 loop is CASSLSWRGWGGLAKNIQYF. CDR3 nucleotides: TGTGCCAGCAGTTTATCTTGGAGAGGGTGGGGGGGATTGGCCAAAAACATTCAGTACTTC.

This chain joins TRBV7-6 and TRBJ1-1; perhaps TRBD1 as D (6 bases). The CDR3 runs 18 residues. V dropped 5 bases and J dropped 0 bases, with 22 bases sitting between them. The V gene's germline CDR1 is SGHVS and CDR2 FNYEAQ. The CDR3 nucleotides are TGTGCCAGCAGCCCAGGGCGGGCGACAGGAATCATGAACACTGAAGCTTTCTTT. This codes for CASSPGRATGIMNTEAFF.

The count of this clone is one. The V call is TRBV5-1, the J call TRBJ1-2; D may be TRBD1 (6 bases). The germline gives CDR1 SGHRS, CDR2 YFSETQ. This CDR3 comprises 13 residues. V shed 0 bases and J shed 8 bases, with 11 bases lying between them. The CDR3 loop reads CASSLVQGNGYTF. CDR3 DNA sequence: TGCGCCAGCAGCTTGGTCCAGGGGAACGGCTACACCTTC. The full variable domain, rest sourced from reference TRBV5-1 and TRBJ1-2, is KAGVTQTPRYLIKTRGQQVTLSCSPISGHRSVSWYQQTPGQGLQFLFEYFSETQRNKGNFPGRFSGRQFSNSRSEMNVSTLELGDSALYLCASSLVQGNGYTFGSGTRLTVV.

The V and J genes are TRBV29-1 and TRBJ2-1; 11 positions agree with TRBD2. This CDR3 is built from 16 residues. The germline CDR1 and CDR2 sequences are SQVTM and ANQGSEA. Trimming cost V 4 bases and J 8 bases; bases outside gene matches: 13. The CDR3 bases are TGCAGCGTTGGGCAGCTTAGCGGGAGGGAGTGGGATGAGCAGTTCTTC. Amino acids: CSVGQLSGREWDEQFF.

This chain joins TRBV6-5 and TRBJ2-1; 10 bases are a match to TRBD1. The V gene's germline CDR1 is MNHEY and CDR2 SVGAGI. The CDR3 is made up of 15 amino acids. Trimming removed 6 bases from V and 4 bases from J; junction bases left unmatched: 6. CDR3 residues: CASRDGGQGYNEQFF. The CDR3 region has the DNA TGTGCCAGCAGGGATGGGGGACAGGGGTACAATGAGCAGTTCTTC.

This clone was counted a single time. This chain links TRBV7-8 with TRBJ2-3, with 11 nucleotides matching TRBD2. The CDR3 extends over 21 amino acids. V trimming: 1 base; J trimming: 0 bases; junction bases outside the gene matches: 15. Looked up from germline, CDR1 is SGHVS and CDR2 is FQNEAQ. The CDR3 DNA is TGTGCCAGCAGCTTAGTGTATGTGCTAGCGGGAGGACCCCATAGCACAGATACGCAGTATTTT. Translating it yields CASSLVYVLAGGPHSTDTQYF.

V is TRBV19 and J is TRBJ1-3; 8 nucleotides align to TRBD1. The length of the CDR3 is 16 residues. With V trimmed by 4 bases and J by 7 bases, 12 bases remained unmatched. Germline V gene lookup returns CDR1 LNHDA and CDR2 SQIVND (reference sequence). The CDR3 DNA is TGTGCCAGTAGTAGAATCGCAGGGGGCCAGAGTAACACCATATATTTT. Its protein product is CASSRIAGGQSNTIYF. Full variable domain (outside the CDR3, taken from reference TRBV19 and TRBJ1-3): DGGITQSPKYLFRKEGQNVTLSCEQNLNHDAMYWYRQDPGQGLRLIYYSQIVNDFQKGDIAEGYSVSREKKESFPLTVTSAQKNPTAFYLCASSRIAGGQSNTIYFGEGSWLTVV.

V gene TRBV11-1 combines with J gene TRBJ2-4, with 9 bases matching TRBD1. Unmatched junction bases numbered 7, after V lost 1 base and J lost 12 bases. CDR3 size: 14 residues. The germline V gene has CDR1 SGHAT and CDR2 FQDESV (reference sequence). CDR3 nucleotides: TGTGCCAGCAGCTTAGGGGACAGGGTAGACAGTCAGTACTTC. Translated, it gives CASSLGDRVDSQYF.